The entry that follows covers one T cell receptor beta chain sequence. What it binds is unknown. The CDR3 end shows no conserved phenylalanine or tryptophan, and so a read error is likely. TCRdb passed the PCR reads through MiXCR, listing each CDR3 protein once. The repertoire consists of over 70,000 distinct CDR3 sequences, with around 27% occurring once and the leading ten covering 0.7% to 0.8%. This record comes from a study of molecular identifiers for immune sequencing clone quantification. Study outcomes and limitations: Spiked TCR RNA from one Jurkat cell reportedly showed up when mixed among roughly 1 million naive cells. Effector cells kept over 98% of their molecules in clones above 20 RNA copies, while naive cells kept under 1% there.

The germline gives CDR1 DFQATT, CDR2 SNEGSKA (reference sequence). The ends were cut back, 3 bases at V and 2 bases at J, with 11 bases in the middle. The CDR3 runs to 13 residues. The sequencing input was naive CD8+ T cells from blood, with Jurkat cell RNA spiked in. Subset: FACS-sorted CD8+CD4-CCR7+CD45RA+ naive T cells. The sequence came from a human donor in good health. Some libraries in this study had Jurkat cell RNA spiked in. The chain couples TRBV20-1 to TRBJ2-7; perhaps TRBD2 as D (6 bases). This chain's CDR3 is CSARRTNPYEQYL. In nucleotides, the CDR3 is TGCAGTGCTAGGCGGACTAACCCCTACGAGCAGTACCTC.